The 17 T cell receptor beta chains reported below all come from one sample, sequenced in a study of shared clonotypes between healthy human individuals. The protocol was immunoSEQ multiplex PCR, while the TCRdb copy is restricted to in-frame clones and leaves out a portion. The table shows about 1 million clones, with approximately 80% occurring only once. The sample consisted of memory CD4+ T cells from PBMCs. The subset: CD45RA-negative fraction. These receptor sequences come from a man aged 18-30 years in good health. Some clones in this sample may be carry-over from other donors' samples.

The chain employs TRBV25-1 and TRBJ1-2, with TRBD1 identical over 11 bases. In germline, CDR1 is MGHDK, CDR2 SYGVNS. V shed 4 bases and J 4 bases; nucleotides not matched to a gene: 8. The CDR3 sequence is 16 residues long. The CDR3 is CASSAPDRGRGYGYTF. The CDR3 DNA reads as TGTGCCAGCAGTGCCCCGGACAGGGGGCGCGGCTATGGCTACACCTTC.

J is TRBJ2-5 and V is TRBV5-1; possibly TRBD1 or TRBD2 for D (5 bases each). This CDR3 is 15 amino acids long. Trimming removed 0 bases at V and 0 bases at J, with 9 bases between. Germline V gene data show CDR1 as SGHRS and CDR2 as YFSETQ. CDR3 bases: TGCGCCAGCAGCTTGGCCGGGACCTACCAAGAGACCCAGTACTTC. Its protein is CASSLAGTYQETQYF.

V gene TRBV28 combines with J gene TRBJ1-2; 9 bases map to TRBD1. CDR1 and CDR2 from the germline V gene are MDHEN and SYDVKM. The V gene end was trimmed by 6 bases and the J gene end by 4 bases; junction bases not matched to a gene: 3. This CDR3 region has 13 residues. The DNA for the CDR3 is TGTGCCAGCAGCACGGACAGGGGCTATGGCTACACCTTC. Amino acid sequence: CASSTDRGYGYTF.

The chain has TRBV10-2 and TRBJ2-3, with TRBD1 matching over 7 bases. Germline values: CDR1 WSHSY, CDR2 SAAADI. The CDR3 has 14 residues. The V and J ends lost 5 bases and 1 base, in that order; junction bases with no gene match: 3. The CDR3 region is CASSRDSRTDTQYF. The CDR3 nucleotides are TGCGCCAGCAGTAGGGACAGCCGCACAGATACGCAGTATTTT.

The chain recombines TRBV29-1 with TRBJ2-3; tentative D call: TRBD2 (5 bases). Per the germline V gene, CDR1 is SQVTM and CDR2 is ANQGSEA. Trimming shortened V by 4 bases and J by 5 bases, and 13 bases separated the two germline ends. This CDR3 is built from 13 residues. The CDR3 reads CSVGSGAGDTQYF. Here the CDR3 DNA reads TGCAGCGTTGGGTCCGGCGCGGGAGATACGCAGTATTTT.

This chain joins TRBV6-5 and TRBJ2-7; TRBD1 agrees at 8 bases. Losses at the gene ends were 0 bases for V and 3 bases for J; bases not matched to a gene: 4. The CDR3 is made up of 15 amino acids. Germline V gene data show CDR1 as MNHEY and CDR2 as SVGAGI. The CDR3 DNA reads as TGTGCCAGCAGTTACTCGTGGGACAGGAGCTACGAGCAGTACTTC. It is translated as CASSYSWDRSYEQYF.

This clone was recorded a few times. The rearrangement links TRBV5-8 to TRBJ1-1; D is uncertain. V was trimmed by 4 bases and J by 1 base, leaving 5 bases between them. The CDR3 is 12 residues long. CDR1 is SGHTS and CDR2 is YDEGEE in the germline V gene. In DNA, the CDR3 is TGTGCCAGCAGCCGTTGGAACACTGAAGCTTTCTTT. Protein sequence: CASSRWNTEAFF.

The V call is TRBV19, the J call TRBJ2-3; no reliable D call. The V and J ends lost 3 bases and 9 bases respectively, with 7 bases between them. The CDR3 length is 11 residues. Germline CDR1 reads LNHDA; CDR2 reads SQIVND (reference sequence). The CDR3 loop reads CASSMGGTQYF. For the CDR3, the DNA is TGTGCCAGTAGTATGGGTGGCACGCAGTATTTT. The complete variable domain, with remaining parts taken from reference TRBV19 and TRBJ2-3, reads DGGITQSPKYLFRKEGQNVTLSCEQNLNHDAMYWYRQDPGQGLRLIYYSQIVNDFQKGDIAEGYSVSREKKESFPLTVTSAQKNPTAFYLCASSMGGTQYFGPGTRLTVL.

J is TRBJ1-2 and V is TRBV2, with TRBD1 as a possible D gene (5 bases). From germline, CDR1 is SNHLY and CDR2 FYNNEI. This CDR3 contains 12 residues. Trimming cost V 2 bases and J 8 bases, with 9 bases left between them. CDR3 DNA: TGTGCCAGCAGTGAAATAGGGGCAGGCTACACCTTC. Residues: CASSEIGAGYTF. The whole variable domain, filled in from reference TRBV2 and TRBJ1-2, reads EPEVTQTPSHQVTQMGQEVILRCVPISNHLYFYWYRQILGQKVEFLVSFYNNEISEKSEIFDDQFSVERPDGSNFTLKIRSTKLEDSAMYFCASSEIGAGYTFGSGTRLTVV.

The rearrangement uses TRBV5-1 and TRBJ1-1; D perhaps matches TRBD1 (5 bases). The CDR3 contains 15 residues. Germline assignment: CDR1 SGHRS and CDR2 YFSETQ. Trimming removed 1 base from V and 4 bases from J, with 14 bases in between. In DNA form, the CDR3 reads TGCGCCAGCAGCTTGATAAGGGCTCAGGGCACTGAAGCTTTCTTT. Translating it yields CASSLIRAQGTEAFF. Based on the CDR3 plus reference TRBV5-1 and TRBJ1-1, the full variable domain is KAGVTQTPRYLIKTRGQQVTLSCSPISGHRSVSWYQQTPGQGLQFLFEYFSETQRNKGNFPGRFSGRQFSNSRSEMNVSTLELGDSALYLCASSLIRAQGTEAFFGQGTRLTVV.

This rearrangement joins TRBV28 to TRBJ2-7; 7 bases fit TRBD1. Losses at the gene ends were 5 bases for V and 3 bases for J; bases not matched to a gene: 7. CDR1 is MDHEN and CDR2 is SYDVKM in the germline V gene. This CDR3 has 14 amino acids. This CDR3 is CASSLDRVIYEQYF. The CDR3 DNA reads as TGTGCCAGCAGTCTTGACAGGGTAATCTACGAGCAGTACTTC.

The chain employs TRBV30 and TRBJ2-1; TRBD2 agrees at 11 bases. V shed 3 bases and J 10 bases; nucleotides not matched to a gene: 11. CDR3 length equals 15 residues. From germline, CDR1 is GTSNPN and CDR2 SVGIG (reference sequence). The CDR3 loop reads CAWSNSGRGNGEQFF. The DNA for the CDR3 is TGTGCCTGGAGCAATAGCGGGAGGGGAAACGGGGAGCAGTTCTTC.

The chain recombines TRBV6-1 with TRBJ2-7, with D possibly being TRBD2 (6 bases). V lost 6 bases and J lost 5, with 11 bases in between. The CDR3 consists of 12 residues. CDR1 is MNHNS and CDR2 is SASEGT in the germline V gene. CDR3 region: CASSPWRDEQYF. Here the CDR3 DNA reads TGTGCCAGCAGCCCATGGAGGGACGAGCAGTACTTC.

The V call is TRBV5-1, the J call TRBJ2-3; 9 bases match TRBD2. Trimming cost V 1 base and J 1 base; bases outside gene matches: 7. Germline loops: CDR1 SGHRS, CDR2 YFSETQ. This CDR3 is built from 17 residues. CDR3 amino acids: CASSLSGRTSGTDTQYF. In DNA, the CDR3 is TGCGCCAGCAGCTTGAGTGGGAGGACTAGCGGCACAGATACGCAGTATTTT.

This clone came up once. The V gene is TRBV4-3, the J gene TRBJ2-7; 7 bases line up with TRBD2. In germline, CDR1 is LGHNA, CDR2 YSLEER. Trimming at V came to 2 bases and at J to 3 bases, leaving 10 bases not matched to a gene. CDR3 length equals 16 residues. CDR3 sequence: CASSQLSGTPFYEQYF. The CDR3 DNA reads TGCGCCAGCAGCCAATTAAGCGGGACCCCCTTCTACGAGCAGTACTTC.

CDR3 residues: CASSHLRTANTEAFF. The CDR3 bases are TGCGCCAGCAGCCATCTCAGGACGGCGAACACTGAAGCTTTCTTT. J is TRBJ1-1 and V is TRBV4-3; unclear D gene. The CDR3 is 15 amino acids. Trimming took off 3 bases at V and 1 base at J, with 12 bases between the two ends. Germline CDR1 is LGHNA and CDR2 is YSLEER.

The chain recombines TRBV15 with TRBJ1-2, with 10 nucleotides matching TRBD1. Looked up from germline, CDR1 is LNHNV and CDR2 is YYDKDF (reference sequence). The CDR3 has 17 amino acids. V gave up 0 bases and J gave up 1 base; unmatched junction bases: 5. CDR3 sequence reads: CATSRDYGQGDNYGYTF. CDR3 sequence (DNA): TGTGCCACCAGCAGAGATTATGGACAGGGGGATAACTATGGCTACACCTTC.